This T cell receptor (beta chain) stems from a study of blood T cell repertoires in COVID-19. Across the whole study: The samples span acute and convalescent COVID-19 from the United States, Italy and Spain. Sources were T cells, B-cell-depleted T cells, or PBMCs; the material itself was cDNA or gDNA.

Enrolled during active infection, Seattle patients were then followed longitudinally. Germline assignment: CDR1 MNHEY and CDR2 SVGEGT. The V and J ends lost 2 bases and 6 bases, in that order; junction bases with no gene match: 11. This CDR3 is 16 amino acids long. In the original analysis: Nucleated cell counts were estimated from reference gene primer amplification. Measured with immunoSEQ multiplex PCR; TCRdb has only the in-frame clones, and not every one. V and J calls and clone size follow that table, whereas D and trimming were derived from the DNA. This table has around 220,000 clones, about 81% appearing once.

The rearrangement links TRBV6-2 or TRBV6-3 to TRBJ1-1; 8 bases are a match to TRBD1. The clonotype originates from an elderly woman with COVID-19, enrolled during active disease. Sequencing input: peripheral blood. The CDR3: CASSYRTGSSFPEAFF. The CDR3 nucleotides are TGTGCCAGCAGTTACCGGACAGGGTCATCGTTTCCTGAAGCTTTCTTT.